This T cell receptor (beta chain) came from a study of neoadjuvant anti-PD-1 for oral cavity cancer. Study information: Most patients had three to four biweekly doses of 3 mg/kg nivolumab before resection. Patients without progression received a fourth nivolumab dose around day 43, then surgical resection on days 50-56. Study observations and caveats: With a few patients per group, TCR findings need larger cohorts. Post-nivolumab, blood T cell clonality was significantly elevated in non-responders.

The time point denotes: after neoadjuvant nivolumab, at surgical resection. Concerning this clone: Its specificity is unknown.

This CDR3 contains 13 residues. Germline V gene data show CDR1 as MDHEN and CDR2 as SYDVKM. V was clipped by 1 base and J by 9 bases, with 10 bases between them. TCRdb's copy holds only in-frame clones and misses some; the assay was immunoSEQ multiplex PCR. This sample has roughly 68,000 clones; approximately 87% occur once, and the top ten carry 2.5% to 3%. The chain combines TRBV28 with TRBJ2-1, with TRBD2 as a possible D gene (5 bases). This TCR derives from a person aged 35-79 years with oral cavity squamous cell carcinoma. Sequences were derived from PBMCs, sampled after nivolumab (anti-PD-1) treatment. The CDR3 DNA sequence: TGTGCCAGCAGTTTATTCGGACTGTCTGAGCAGTTCTTC. Its protein is CASSLFGLSEQFF. Drawing the rest from reference TRBV28 and TRBJ2-1, the complete variable domain is DVKVTQSSRYLVKRTGEKVFLECVQDMDHENMFWYRQDPGLGLRLIYFSYDVKMKEKGDIPEGYSVSREKKERFSLILESASTNQTSMYLCASSLFGLSEQFFGPGTRLTVL.